Following are 27 T cell receptor beta chains from one sample sequenced in a study of T cells in Graves' hyperthyroidism and ophthalmopathy. Amplified TCR beta CDR3 regions came from RNA transcripts. The TCR CDR3 first-round RT-PCR relied on the HTBI primer set. TCRdb reprocessed the multiplex PCR reads with MiXCR, giving one entry per CDR3 protein. The sample lists around 180,000 distinct CDR3 sequences; about 15% were seen once. The sample comprised blood. The origin of the receptors is a woman between 50 and 59 years old with Graves' hyperthyroidism.

This clonotype was detected ten times or more. The chain joins TRBV19 to TRBJ1-2; 7 bases match TRBD1. Per the germline V gene, CDR1 is LNHDA and CDR2 is SQIVND (reference sequence). V dropped 5 bases and J dropped 4; count of bases not matched to a gene: 13. This CDR3 spans 16 amino acids. The CDR3 loop is CASSAINRGAVYGYTF. CDR3 coding DNA: TGTGCCAGTAGTGCGATCAACAGGGGCGCTGTCTATGGCTACACCTTC.

This clonotype was observed many times. The rearrangement joins TRBV6-2 or TRBV6-3 to TRBJ1-2; no firm D call. The CDR3 sequence is 16 residues long. Trimming left V 6 bases short and J 6 bases short, with 23 bases between. Germline V CDR1 and CDR2: MNHEY, SVGEGT. The CDR3: CASSQTILPGNDGYTF. The CDR3 nucleotides are TGTGCCAGCAGCCAGACAATTCTTCCGGGCAACGATGGCTACACCTTC.

In its sample, this clonotype was seen a few times. The chain links TRBV5-1 to TRBJ2-1; no clear D gene. The CDR3 contains 16 residues. Germline assignment: CDR1 SGHRS and CDR2 YFSETQ. The germline V and J ends were trimmed by 4 bases and 0 bases, with 14 bases remaining between them. The CDR3 DNA is TGCGCCAGCAGCACTGGCCTCAAGAGCTCCTACAATGAGCAGTTCTTC. It yields the protein CASSTGLKSSYNEQFF.

This clonotype has just a few counts. The rearrangement uses TRBV20-1 and TRBJ1-1, with a weak D call TRBD1 (5 bases). Trimming stripped 3 bases from V and 4 bases from J, with 12 bases between. CDR1 is DFQATT, CDR2 SNEGSKA, per germline (reference sequence). This CDR3 comprises 13 residues. The CDR3 bases are TGCAGTGCTAGGCCAGGGCGGAGCACTGAAGCTTTCTTT. Its translation is CSARPGRSTEAFF.

This clonotype was detected ten times or more. This chain joins TRBV7-2 and TRBJ1-3; tentatively, D is TRBD1 (6 bases). Trimming pared 3 bases from V and 3 bases from J, leaving 15 bases between. CDR3 length equals 16 residues. CDR1 and CDR2 (germline): SGHTA, FQGNSA. DNA for the CDR3: TGTGCCAGCAGCTTGGGGGGCAGGCATGATGGAAACACCATATATTTT. This gives the protein CASSLGGRHDGNTIYF.

The chain has TRBV15 and TRBJ2-7; the match to TRBD1 covers 8 bases. Trimming cost V 4 bases and J 1 base; bases outside gene matches: 12. The germline gives CDR1 LNHNV, CDR2 YYDKDF (reference sequence). The CDR3 extends over 17 amino acids. This CDR3 reads CATSIDLAGGPSYEQYF. The CDR3 nucleotides read TGTGCCACCAGCATAGATCTGGCAGGGGGCCCTTCCTACGAGCAGTACTTC.

This CDR3 reads CASSQSSLYGYTF. The CDR3 nucleotides read TGTGCCAGCAGCCAATCTTCCCTCTATGGCTACACCTTC. The gene calls are TRBV14 and TRBJ1-2; D gene ambiguous. Germline CDR1 SGHDN, CDR2 FVKESK. CDR3 size: 13 residues. The ends were cut back, 2 bases at V and 4 bases at J, with 8 bases in the middle. Supplemented by reference TRBV14 and TRBJ1-2, the full variable domain reads EAGVTQFPSHSVIEKGQTVTLRCDPISGHDNLYWYRRVMGKEIKFLLHFVKESKQDESGMPNNRFLAERTGGTYSTLKVQPAELEDSGVYFCASSQSSLYGYTFGSGTRLTVV.

Ten or more counts support this clonotype. The J gene is TRBJ2-3, the V gene TRBV25-1, with a weak D call TRBD2 (5 bases). V was clipped by 1 base and J by 5 bases, with 13 bases between them. The CDR3 has 15 residues. CDR1 and CDR2 (germline): MGHDK, SYGVNS. CDR3 bases: TGTGCCAGCAGTGAATGGGCGGGCCGCCAAGATACGCAGTATTTT. Its protein product is CASSEWAGRQDTQYF.

This clonotype was picked up a small number of times. This may come from a read error, since a much larger clone is one base off. The J gene is TRBJ2-2, the V gene TRBV7-9; TRBD1 might be the D (6 bases). CDR1 is SEHNR, CDR2 FQNEAQ, per germline (reference sequence). The CDR3 has 16 amino acids. CDR3 in amino acids: CASSSPDSSNTGVLFF. The DNA for the CDR3 is TGTGCCAGCAGCTCGCCGGACAGTTCGAACACCGGGGTGCTGTTTTTT.

In regard to this clonotype: A much larger clone lies a single base off, so this may be a read error. The CDR3 carries no conserved terminal phenylalanine or tryptophan, so it likely arises from a read error. The gene calls are TRBV6-5 and TRBJ1-1; D remains ambiguous. CDR3 length: 12 residues. CDR1 and CDR2 from the germline V gene are MNHEY and SVGAGI. The V end lost 0 bases, the J end lost 1 base, and 0 bases lay between the germline ends. The CDR3 region has the DNA TGTGCCAGCAGTTACTCGAACACTGAAGCTTTCCTT. It encodes CASSYSNTEAFL.

This clonotype occurred a few times. This rearrangement joins TRBV6-5 to TRBJ1-1; the match to TRBD1 covers 10 bases. Germline V gene lookup returns CDR1 MNHEY and CDR2 SVGAGI. The V segment lost 1 base and the J segment 3 bases; nucleotides outside the gene matches: 2. This CDR3 is 15 amino acids long. CDR3: CASSYFDRGHTEAFF. CDR3 sequence (DNA): TGTGCCAGCAGTTACTTTGACAGGGGGCACACTGAAGCTTTCTTT.

This clonotype was seen at least ten times. The genes are TRBV20-1 and TRBJ2-1; 11 positions match TRBD2. Germline assignment: CDR1 DFQATT and CDR2 SNEGSKA (reference sequence). The CDR3 is made up of 19 amino acids. V lost 0 bases to trimming and J lost 5 bases; unmatched junction nucleotides: 15. This CDR3 is CSARDPRTSGWGRDNEQFF. DNA for the CDR3: TGCAGTGCTAGAGATCCACGGACTAGCGGGTGGGGAAGAGACAATGAGCAGTTCTTC.

This clonotype was found many times. This sequence joins TRBV12-3 or TRBV12-4 and TRBJ2-4, with 9 bases lining up with TRBD1. Trimming at V came to 6 bases and at J to 6 bases, leaving 6 bases not matched to a gene. The CDR3 loop spans 14 amino acids. CDR3 bases: TGTGCCAGCAGAAAAGGGACAGGGACAAACATTCAGTACTTC. Translating gives CASRKGTGTNIQYF.

The chain couples TRBV4-2 to TRBJ2-2; no clear D. Trimming removed 2 bases from V and 1 base from J, with 8 bases in between. The germline CDR1 and CDR2 sequences are LGHNA and YNFKEQ. The CDR3 is 15 amino acids. For the CDR3, the DNA is TGTGCCAGCAGCCAACCGACTGGGAACACCGGGGAGCTGTTTTTT. This sequence encodes CASSQPTGNTGELFF.

This clonotype was seen a handful of times. This chain uses TRBV7-3 with TRBJ2-5; 9 bases are shared with TRBD1. This CDR3 has 21 amino acids. CDR1 is SGHTA and CDR2 is FQGTGA in the germline V gene. V trimming: 1 base; J trimming: 3 bases; junction bases outside the gene matches: 21. CDR3 nucleotide sequence: TGTGCCAGCAGCTTAAGTCTTTTGGGTTTGGGGGACAGGGTTGCCGAAGAGACCCAGTACTTC. It encodes CASSLSLLGLGDRVAEETQYF.

The V and J genes are TRBV19 and TRBJ1-2; no reliable D call. Between the trimmed V and J ends, which lost 6 bases and 2 bases, there was a span of 13 bases. Germline V gives CDR1 LNHDA, CDR2 SQIVND (reference sequence). The CDR3 has 14 residues. Here the CDR3 DNA reads TGTGCCAGTAGATCGGACCGCCTCAACTATGGCTACACCTTC. Translating it yields CASRSDRLNYGYTF.

At least ten counts were recorded for this clonotype. The chain recombines TRBV27 with TRBJ2-7; D remains ambiguous. CDR3 length equals 12 residues. With 5 bases removed from V and 3 bases from J, the gap between germline ends came to 8 bases. Germline V lookup: CDR1 MNHEY, CDR2 SMNVEV (reference sequence). In nucleotides, the CDR3 is TGTGCCAGCAGTGGATACAACTACGAGCAGTACTTC. Protein product: CASSGYNYEQYF.

This clonotype was found many times. V and J are TRBV13 and TRBJ2-3; tentative D call: TRBD2 (6 bases). The CDR3 has 15 residues. With 4 bases removed from V and 0 bases from J, the gap between germline ends came to 11 bases. Germline V gene lookup returns CDR1 PRHDT and CDR2 FYEKMQ (reference sequence). The CDR3: CASSSPRGSTDTQYF. CDR3 DNA: TGTGCCAGCAGCTCCCCACGGGGGAGCACAGATACGCAGTATTTT.

The rearrangement links TRBV4-2 to TRBJ2-2; D is ambiguous. There are 15 residues in the CDR3. The germline CDR1 and CDR2 sequences are LGHNA and YNFKEQ. Trimming took off 3 bases at V and 0 bases at J, with 8 bases between the two ends. CDR3 in DNA: TGTGCCAGCAGCCAGGGGTTGTCGAACACCGGGGAGCTGTTTTTT. This encodes CASSQGLSNTGELFF.

By frequency in the sample, this clonotype is medium-sized (0.01 to 0.1%). This chain connects TRBV28 to TRBJ2-7, with D hard to call. With 2 bases removed from V and 2 bases from J, the gap between germline ends came to 13 bases. The germline CDR1 and CDR2 sequences are MDHEN and SYDVKM. CDR3 length: 15 amino acids. CDR3 loop: CASSLRTDGPYEQYF. Here the CDR3 DNA reads TGTGCCAGCAGTTTAAGAACGGACGGCCCCTACGAGCAGTACTTC.

The CDR3 is CASVRNTEAFF. In DNA form, the CDR3 reads TGTGCCAGCGTAAGGAACACTGAAGCTTTCTTT. The chain employs TRBV6-2 or TRBV6-3 and TRBJ1-1; D call uncertain. The germline V gene encodes CDR1 MNHEY and CDR2 SVGEGT. Deletions cut 8 bases from V and 1 base from J, with 5 bases between. The CDR3 is 11 amino acids.

This clonotype was recorded at least ten times. The chain is built from TRBV3-1 and TRBJ1-1; no firm D call. Germline values: CDR1 LGHDT, CDR2 YNNKEL (reference sequence). This CDR3 comprises 14 residues. Trimming took 4 bases from V and 2 from J, leaving 11 bases between them. This chain's CDR3 is CASSPLGLNTEAFF. CDR3 coding DNA: TGTGCCAGCAGCCCTCTAGGGCTTAACACTGAAGCTTTCTTT.

This clonotype occurred many times. The chain recombines TRBV6-1 with TRBJ2-7, with D maybe TRBD1 (5 bases). CDR3 length: 16 residues. Trimming shortened V by 3 bases and J by 0 bases, and 15 bases separated the two germline ends. CDR1 and CDR2 from the germline V gene are MNHNS and SASEGT. This CDR3 reads CASSEFPTESSYEQYF. Written as DNA, the CDR3 is TGTGCCAGCAGTGAGTTCCCGACAGAGAGCTCCTACGAGCAGTACTTC.

The chain is built from TRBV2 and TRBJ2-3, with a weak D call TRBD2 (6 bases). In germline, CDR1 is SNHLY, CDR2 FYNNEI. V was clipped by 8 bases and J by 5 bases, with 20 bases between them. This CDR3 is 15 amino acids long. CDR3 in amino acids: CASYPGDGILDTQYF. CDR3 sequence (DNA): TGTGCCAGCTACCCGGGAGATGGGATTTTAGATACGCAGTATTTT.

This clonotype was counted ten times or more. J is TRBJ2-5 and V is TRBV29-1; perhaps TRBD2 as D (6 bases). The CDR3 is made up of 14 amino acids. With 4 bases removed from V and 5 bases from J, the gap between germline ends came to 17 bases. CDR1 and CDR2 from the germline V gene are SQVTM and ANQGSEA. The CDR3 sequence: CSVVAVWKEETQYF. CDR3 bases: TGCAGCGTTGTAGCGGTTTGGAAGGAGGAGACCCAGTACTTC.

This chain connects TRBV5-1 to TRBJ1-1, with D hard to call. CDR1 and CDR2 (germline): SGHRS, YFSETQ. The CDR3 is 13 residues long. V lost 5 bases and J lost 0, with 8 bases in between. The CDR3 here is CASSREMNTEAFF. In nucleotides, the CDR3 is TGCGCCAGCAGTCGAGAAATGAACACTGAAGCTTTCTTT.

Ten or more counts support this clonotype. The V gene is TRBV10-3, the J gene TRBJ1-2; D remains ambiguous. Germline loops: CDR1 ENHRY, CDR2 SYGVKD. This CDR3 spans 12 amino acids. V lost 7 bases and J 5 bases, leaving 11 bases between the germline ends. CDR3 loop: CAITETGYGYTF. CDR3 nucleotides: TGTGCCATCACCGAGACGGGTTATGGCTACACCTTC.